A selection of T cell receptor beta chains follows, all from one sample in a study of T cell responses to AZD1222 COVID-19 vaccine. Some clones are missing from TCRdb's copy, which holds only in-frame ones; the method was immunoSEQ multiplex PCR. Seen here are 85,000 to 100,000 clones, 70% to 80% observed once, and the top ten hold around 21%. The sequencing here drew on peripheral blood, taken on day 0 of AZD1222 vaccination. The receptor set was obtained from an adult in good health. Both conserved end residues are part of each CDR3. Clone size is shown for a subset of rows, as once, few, many or a class of expanded clone.

v_call clone_size cdr3_aa
TRBV30 once CACLGFSYNEQFF
TRBV7-9 NA CASSLLNDRGRNGYTF
TRBV3-1/TRBV3-2 NA CASSQVYEQFF
TRBV7-9 once CASSRDRGRYNEQFF
TRBV5-6 NA CASISGTGGNSPLHF
TRBV6-1 NA CASSGTGIYEQYF
TRBV6-5 NA CASSLVENTEAFF
TRBV25-1 NA CASSPVRASQETQYF
TRBV6-5 few CASSREGGSEAFF
TRBV28 few CASSLFMAGVRGEKLFF
TRBV19 NA CASSTGTGGYEQYF
TRBV6-5 NA CASGGLAETQYF
TRBV18 NA CASSPNPDRGETQYF
TRBV28 few CASSDRNTEAFF
TRBV4-2 NA CASSQEFGGGGYTEAFF
TRBV3-1/TRBV3-2 NA CASSPGLAADTQYF
TRBV6-2/TRBV6-3 NA CASSPRTAFYNEQFF